This TCR beta chain was recorded in a study of identifying expanded T cells in peripheral blood. Assay: immunoSEQ multiplex PCR; the TCRdb copy retains only in-frame clones and omits some. The sample lists approximately 110,000 clones; around 90% were seen once. During the collection period, no donor immune events like infections were recorded. The ends were cut back, 0 bases at V and 9 bases at J, with 11 bases in the middle. The CDR3 spans 13 residues. The V gene's germline CDR1 is SGDLS and CDR2 YYNGEE. Sequenced input: blood. This TCR came from a person aged 18 to 70 in good health. V usage is TRBV9 and J usage is TRBJ2-3, with D maybe TRBD2 (6 bases). The CDR3 nucleotides are TGTGCCAGCAGCGTAGTGGAGGGGAGGACGCAGTATTTT. Protein sequence: CASSVVEGRTQYF.